A single sample is the source of the 2 T cell receptor beta chains below, sequenced in a study of T cell repertoires in cytomegalovirus infection. For these TCRs, the target antigens are not known. TCRdb reprocessed the reads with MiXCR, giving one entry per CDR3 protein. The sample holds roughly 700,000 distinct CDR3 sequences; roughly 33% are singletons and the top ten take about 20%. Source: cultured PBMCs, taken from culture after CMV antigen stimulation. All receptors derive from a human donor in good health (CMV status not recorded). Some clones in this sample may be carry-over from other donors' samples.

This clonotype was found many times. The V and J genes are TRBV7-2 and TRBJ2-1; TRBD2 agrees at 7 bases. The CDR3 runs 16 residues. Germline V CDR1 and CDR2: SGHTA, FQGNSA. Trimming took 5 bases from V and 6 from J; bases not matched to a gene: 13. In nucleotides, the CDR3 is TGTGCCAGCAGCCCCGGCGGTCAGCGGGGAGCCAATGAGCAGTTCTTC. This encodes CASSPGGQRGANEQFF. Full variable domain (outside the CDR3, taken from reference TRBV7-2 and TRBJ2-1): GAGVSQSPSNKVTEKGKDVELRCDPISGHTALYWYRQSLGQGLEFLIYFQGNSAPDKSGLPSDRFSAERTGGSVSTLTIQRTQQEDSAVYLCASSPGGQRGANEQFFGPGTRLTVL.

The rearrangement uses TRBV7-9 and TRBJ2-3; 11 bases are a match to TRBD2. The V and J ends lost 5 bases and 0 bases, in that order; junction bases with no gene match: 13. The CDR3 spans 19 residues. Per germline, CDR1 SEHNR and CDR2 FQNEAQ (reference sequence). The CDR3 DNA is TGTGCCAGCAGCCGAATCCCGGGACTAGCGGACCCTAGCACAGATACGCAGTATTTT. Translation gives CASSRIPGLADPSTDTQYF. Full variable domain (remainder filled in from reference TRBV7-9 and TRBJ2-3): DTGVSQNPRHKITKRGQNVTFRCDPISEHNRLYWYRQTLGQGPEFLTYFQNEAQLEKSRLLSDRFSAERPKGSFSTLEIQRTEQGDSAMYLCASSRIPGLADPSTDTQYFGPGTRLTVL.